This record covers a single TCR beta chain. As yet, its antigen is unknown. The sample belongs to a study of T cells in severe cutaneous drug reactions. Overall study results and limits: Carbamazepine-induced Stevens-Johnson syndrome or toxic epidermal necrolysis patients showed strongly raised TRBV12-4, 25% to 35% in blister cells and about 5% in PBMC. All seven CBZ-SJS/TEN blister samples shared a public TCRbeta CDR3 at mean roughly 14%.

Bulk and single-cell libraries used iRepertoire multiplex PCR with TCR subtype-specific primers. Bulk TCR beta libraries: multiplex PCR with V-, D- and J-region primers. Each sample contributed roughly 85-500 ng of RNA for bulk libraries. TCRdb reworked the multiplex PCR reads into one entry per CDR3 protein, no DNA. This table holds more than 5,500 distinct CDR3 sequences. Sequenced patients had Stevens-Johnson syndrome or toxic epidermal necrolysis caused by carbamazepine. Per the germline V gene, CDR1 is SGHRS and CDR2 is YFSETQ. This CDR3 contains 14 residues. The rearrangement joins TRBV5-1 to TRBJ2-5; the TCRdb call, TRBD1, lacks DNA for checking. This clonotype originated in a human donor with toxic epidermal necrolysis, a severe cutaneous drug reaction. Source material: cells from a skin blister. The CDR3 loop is CASSPGTPQETQYF.